This TCR beta chain was recorded in a study of cytotoxic CD8 clonotypes in ibrutinib-treated CLL. Study context: The study recorded mean values of approximately 260,000 productive templates and approximately 90,000 productive rearrangements per sample.

This table comes from immunoSEQ multiplex PCR, and its TCRdb copy is limited to in-frame clones, with some not included. The table lists some 93,000 clones, 70% to 80% of them singletons. Germline V gives CDR1 MNHEY, CDR2 SVGAGI. The V gene lost 6 bases and the J gene lost 4 bases, with 16 bases spanning the gap. The CDR3 consists of 15 residues. Study results and limitations: Public clonotypes, found uncommonly, either contracted or stayed stable on treatment. An increase in clonality occurred at ibrutinib response, followed by a return toward baseline at progression.

Regarding this clone: The antigen is unknown.

This clonotype was obtained from a human donor with chronic lymphocytic leukemia. J is TRBJ1-3 and V is TRBV6-5; unclear D gene. Sequences were derived from PBMCs, sampled after 12 months of ibrutinib treatment. In nucleotides, the CDR3 is TGTGCCAGCAGCCCTAGGCTCCAATCCGGAAACACCATATATTTT. It encodes CASSPRLQSGNTIYF.